This TCR beta chain is from a study of CD8 T cells in ankylosing spondylitis. The table lists this clonotype with many counts. Antigen: not known. Trimming took off 6 bases at V and 4 bases at J, with 7 bases between the two ends. From germline, CDR1 is WSHSY and CDR2 SAAADI. The CDR3 is 11 residues long. Study results and caveats: Past research had described some motif variants in reactive arthritis synovial fluid and blood. Matched synovial fluid from ankylosing spondylitis patients was reported to be enriched for disease-linked clones. One TCR beta motif, made up of under ten highly homologous variants, appeared characteristic of ankylosing spondylitis blood.

Quantitative 5'-RACE with molecular barcodes produced the TCR beta libraries. TCRdb analysed the 5' RACE reads with MiXCR anew, one entry per CDR3 protein. The sample comprises 350,000 to 400,000 distinct CDR3 sequences, 20% to 25% of which are singletons, and around 13% rests with the top ten. The V and J genes are TRBV10-2 and TRBJ2-7; D gene ambiguous. Sequencing was performed on blood, either unsorted or a sorted T cell fraction (not recorded which). This receptor was taken from a male donor with ankylosing spondylitis or in good health (not recorded which). Here the CDR3 reads CASRELYEQYF. As DNA, the CDR3 is TGCGCCAGCAGGGAGCTATACGAGCAGTACTTC.